This TCR beta chain was identified during a study of technical replicates of blood from a handful of donors. Libraries were prepared by immunoSEQ multiplex PCR; TCRdb keeps only in-frame clonotypes and omits some of them. The sample yields some 80,000 clones, about 97% seen once. After removal of 8 bases from V and 5 bases from J, the junction contained 9 bases not matched to a gene. CDR3 length equals 14 residues. Per germline, CDR1 MNHEY and CDR2 SVGAGI. The V gene is TRBV6-5, the J gene TRBJ2-1; the match to TRBD2 covers 7 bases. The sequencing sample was made of T cells isolated from PBMCs. The TCR comes from a human donor in good health. CDR3 in amino acids: CASCAGAPNNEQFF. In nucleotides, the CDR3 is TGTGCCAGCTGTGCGGGAGCCCCCAACAATGAGCAGTTCTTC.